Shown below are 25 T cell receptor beta chains from a single sample sequenced in a study of early T cells in non-severe SARS-CoV-2 infection. In TCRdb, the 5' RACE reads were re-called with MiXCR into one record per CDR3 protein. Among some 82,000 distinct CDR3 sequences listed, more than 5% were seen once. The sequencing sample was made of whole blood. These receptors were taken from an adult who was a healthcare worker with PCR-confirmed SARS-CoV-2 infection or an uninfected control (not recorded which).

This clonotype has at least ten counts. The rearrangement uses TRBV13 and TRBJ1-1, with 7 nucleotides matching TRBD1. V dropped 1 base and J dropped 5; count of bases not matched to a gene: 4. The CDR3 length is 14 residues. Germline-derived CDR1 and CDR2 are PRHDT and FYEKMQ (reference sequence). The CDR3, as DNA: TGTGCCAGCAGCTTAGAGACAGGGCGAACTGAAGCTTTCTTT. It yields the protein CASSLETGRTEAFF.

This clonotype showed up just a few times. The J gene is TRBJ2-1, the V gene TRBV5-1; 7 bases fit TRBD2. V lost 6 bases and J lost 4; bases outside the gene matches: 10. The CDR3 totals 15 residues. Germline V lookup: CDR1 SGHRS, CDR2 YFSETQ. The CDR3: CASTLGRGSYNEQFF. The CDR3 DNA reads as TGCGCCAGCACCCTTGGGAGGGGATCGTACAATGAGCAGTTCTTC.

This rearrangement joins TRBV20-1 to TRBJ2-7; TRBD2 matches at 8 bases. Looked up from germline, CDR1 is DFQATT and CDR2 is SNEGSKA (reference sequence). J was trimmed by 4 bases and V by 0 bases; bases with no gene match: 8. The CDR3 has 15 residues. The CDR3 coding sequence is TGCAGTGCTAGAGATGCCCAGCGGGAGTGGTACGAGCAGTACTTC. This encodes CSARDAQREWYEQYF.

The chain couples TRBV5-6 to TRBJ1-1; D is uncertain. The CDR3 runs to 15 residues. Germline-derived CDR1 and CDR2 are SGHDT and YYEEEE. V was clipped by 3 bases and J by 5 bases, with 17 bases between them. CDR3: CASSYGVNRWTEAFF. CDR3 nucleotide sequence: TGTGCCAGCAGCTATGGGGTCAACCGCTGGACTGAAGCTTTCTTT. The entire variable domain, with the rest obtained from reference TRBV5-6 and TRBJ1-1, is as follows: DAGVTQSPTHLIKTRGQQVTLRCSPKSGHDTVSWYQQALGQGPQFIFQYYEEEERQRGNFPDRFSGHQFPNYSSELNVNALLLGDSALYLCASSYGVNRWTEAFFGQGTRLTVV.

This clonotype was seen many times. The chain has TRBV7-6 and TRBJ2-2, with 7 bases matching TRBD1. Per germline, CDR1 SGHVS and CDR2 FNYEAQ. The CDR3 totals 16 residues. V lost 5 bases to trimming and J lost 0 bases; unmatched junction nucleotides: 6. In DNA, the CDR3 is TGTGCCAGCAGCCCAAGACAGGGATCGAACACCGGGGAGCTGTTTTTT. Its translation is CASSPRQGSNTGELFF. Full variable domain (outside the CDR3, taken from reference TRBV7-6 and TRBJ2-2): GAGVSQSPRYKVTKRGQDVALRCDPISGHVSLYWYRQALGQGPEFLTYFNYEAQQDKSGLPNDRFSAERPEGSISTLTIQRTEQRDSAMYRCASSPRQGSNTGELFFGEGSRLTVL.

This chain joins TRBV5-1 and TRBJ2-3; weak D call: TRBD2 (5 bases). The CDR3 runs to 15 residues. Germline CDR1 and CDR2: SGHRS and YFSETQ. Between the trimmed V and J ends, which lost 0 bases and 4 bases, there was a span of 12 bases. The CDR3 loop is CASSLVQRMADTQYF. CDR3 nucleotide sequence: TGCGCCAGCAGCTTGGTACAGCGGATGGCAGATACGCAGTATTTT.

This clonotype occurred a few times. The chain has TRBV5-1 and TRBJ2-6; D not resolved. The ends were cut back, 2 bases at V and 2 bases at J, with 8 bases in the middle. CDR1 is SGHRS and CDR2 is YFSETQ in the germline V gene. The CDR3 has 15 residues. The CDR3 DNA reads as TGCGCCAGCAGCTTTAGTTCCGCTGGGGCCAACGTCCTGACTTTC. It encodes CASSFSSAGANVLTF. The variable domain in full, completed from reference TRBV5-1 and TRBJ2-6, reads KAGVTQTPRYLIKTRGQQVTLSCSPISGHRSVSWYQQTPGQGLQFLFEYFSETQRNKGNFPGRFSGRQFSNSRSEMNVSTLELGDSALYLCASSFSSAGANVLTFGAGSRLTVL.

This clonotype has at least ten counts. The rearrangement joins TRBV18 to TRBJ1-1; a weak D match, TRBD1 (5 bases). From germline, CDR1 is KGHSH and CDR2 LQKENI. V lost 3 bases and J lost 1, with 6 bases in between. This CDR3 is built from 13 residues. The CDR3 protein is CASSPQGNTEAFF. CDR3 DNA sequence: TGTGCCAGCTCACCGCAGGGGAACACTGAAGCTTTCTTT.

This clonotype was detected many times. V is TRBV5-4 and J is TRBJ2-3; D not certain. The V gene lost 0 bases and the J gene lost 4 bases, with 6 bases spanning the gap. The CDR3 has 13 amino acids. Germline assignment: CDR1 SGHNT and CDR2 YYREEE (reference sequence). The CDR3 here is CASSLEFADTQYF. As DNA, the CDR3 is TGTGCCAGCAGCTTGGAGTTTGCAGATACGCAGTATTTT.

The chain combines TRBV7-2 with TRBJ2-5; D is possibly TRBD1 (6 bases). Germline lookup yields CDR1 SGHTA and CDR2 FQGNSA. The ends were cut back, 6 bases at V and 5 bases at J, with 16 bases in the middle. The CDR3 sequence is 14 residues long. This chain's CDR3 is CASSFDRTVETQYF. CDR3 sequence (DNA): TGTGCCAGCAGTTTCGACAGGACGGTGGAGACCCAGTACTTC.

This chain joins TRBV20-1 and TRBJ1-3, with D maybe TRBD1 (6 bases). Germline V gene sequence: CDR1 DFQATT, CDR2 SNEGSKA (reference sequence). CDR3 length equals 17 residues. Trimming shortened V by 2 bases and J by 0 bases, and 17 bases separated the two germline ends. The CDR3 spells CSARSGGSLNSGNTIYF. As DNA, the CDR3 is TGCAGTGCTAGATCCGGGGGCAGCCTGAACTCTGGAAACACCATATATTTT.

In this sample, this clonotype turned up a few times. The chain is built from TRBV29-1 and TRBJ1-1; D remains unclear. Trimming cost V 8 bases and J 4 bases, with 11 bases left between them. The CDR3 runs to 11 residues. CDR1 SQVTM and CDR2 ANQGSEA come from the germline V gene. CDR3 in amino acids: CSTLRATEAFF. CDR3 in DNA: TGCAGCACCCTGAGGGCCACTGAAGCTTTCTTT.

This rearrangement joins TRBV20-1 to TRBJ2-3, with a possible D match to TRBD1 (5 bases). Trimming took 3 bases from V and 1 from J, leaving 11 bases between them. The germline V gene has CDR1 DFQATT and CDR2 SNEGSKA (reference sequence). This CDR3 has 14 residues. As DNA, the CDR3 is TGCAGTGCTAGTGTCTGGGGCCGCACAGATACGCAGTATTTT. It specifies CSASVWGRTDTQYF.

This clonotype was counted at least ten times. The rearrangement links TRBV12-5 to TRBJ2-4; TRBD2 agrees at 13 bases. V lost 3 bases to trimming and J lost 0 bases; unmatched junction nucleotides: 8. The germline V gene has CDR1 LGHNT and CDR2 FRNRAP. The CDR3 totals 19 residues. Here the CDR3 reads CASGFPGLAGARAKNIQYF. As DNA, the CDR3 is TGTGCTAGTGGTTTTCCTGGACTAGCGGGGGCCAGAGCCAAAAACATTCAGTACTTC.

In its sample, this clonotype was seen many times. The V call is TRBV5-4, the J call TRBJ2-5; 10 bases are shared with TRBD1. In germline, CDR1 is SGHNT, CDR2 YYREEE (reference sequence). J was trimmed by 5 bases and V by 4 bases; bases with no gene match: 8. The length of the CDR3 is 15 residues. The CDR3 region is CASSLDRGRKETQYF. The CDR3 DNA is TGTGCCAGCAGCCTTGACAGGGGGCGGAAGGAGACCCAGTACTTC.

The chain combines TRBV5-1 with TRBJ2-5; D is undetermined. The CDR3 loop spans 14 amino acids. Germline V gives CDR1 SGHRS, CDR2 YFSETQ. Trimming pared 1 base from V and 2 bases from J, leaving 9 bases between. The CDR3 is CASSLTARQETQYF. In DNA, the CDR3 is TGCGCCAGCAGCTTGACGGCCAGACAAGAGACCCAGTACTTC.

This clonotype showed up many times. This chain uses TRBV30 with TRBJ2-5, with 10 bases lining up with TRBD1. V lost 7 bases to trimming and J lost 4 bases; unmatched junction nucleotides: 6. The CDR3 totals 13 residues. Germline-derived CDR1 and CDR2 are GTSNPN and SVGIG (reference sequence). The CDR3 sequence: CAFRDRGRETQYF. For the CDR3, the DNA is TGTGCCTTCCGGGACAGGGGTAGAGAGACCCAGTACTTC.

This clonotype was recorded at least ten times. This chain links TRBV12-3 or TRBV12-4 with TRBJ1-1; D unclear. The CDR3 sequence is 13 residues long. V was cut by 2 bases and J by 4 bases, with 8 bases left in between. CDR3 sequence (DNA): TGTGCCAGCAGTTTACTCCTCGGCACTGAAGCTTTCTTT. It translates to CASSLLLGTEAFF.

This clonotype was found many times. The chain employs TRBV4-2 and TRBJ2-7, with D hard to call. The CDR3 runs 15 residues. The germline gives CDR1 LGHNA, CDR2 YNFKEQ. The V end was cut by 0 bases, the J end by 2 bases, with 11 bases between. This chain's CDR3 is CASSQDVTDPYEQYF. The CDR3 nucleotides read TGTGCCAGCAGCCAAGATGTGACCGACCCCTACGAGCAGTACTTC.

The table lists this clonotype with many counts. The rearrangement uses TRBV5-5 and TRBJ1-2; maybe TRBD1 (5 bases). Between the trimmed V and J ends, which lost 0 bases and 1 base, there was a span of 7 bases. Per the germline V gene, CDR1 is SGHKS and CDR2 is YYEKEE (reference sequence). The CDR3 has 14 amino acids. As DNA, the CDR3 is TGTGCCAGCAGCTTGGGACAGCTTAACTATGGCTACACCTTC. It yields the protein CASSLGQLNYGYTF. Drawing the rest from reference TRBV5-5 and TRBJ1-2, the complete variable domain is DAGVTQSPTHLIKTRGQQVTLRCSPISGHKSVSWYQQVLGQGPQFIFQYYEKEERGRGNFPDRFSARQFPNYSSELNVNALLLGDSALYLCASSLGQLNYGYTFGSGTRLTVV.

The rearrangement links TRBV6-8 to TRBJ2-4, with D perhaps matching TRBD1 (6 bases). Per the germline V gene, CDR1 is MNHGY and CDR2 is SAAAGT. V was clipped by 11 bases and J by 0 bases, with 29 bases between them. This CDR3 has 19 amino acids. The CDR3 nucleotides are TGTGCCGCAGCCCGAGCGCGACAGGAGAACAAACTAGCCAAAAACATTCAGTACTTC. Its protein product is CAAARARQENKLAKNIQYF.

This clonotype was seen only a few times. The V and J genes are TRBV14 and TRBJ2-1, with D maybe TRBD1 (6 bases). The germline gives CDR1 SGHDN, CDR2 FVKESK. The CDR3 covers 15 residues. V lost 4 bases, J lost 5 bases, and 15 bases lay in between. The CDR3 sequence is CASSPTQGTNNEQFF. The DNA of the CDR3 is TGTGCCAGCAGCCCGACACAGGGCACCAACAATGAGCAGTTCTTC.

A few counts support this clonotype. The chain is built from TRBV27 and TRBJ1-4; D ambiguous. Trimming removed 5 bases from V and 5 bases from J, with 15 bases in between. Germline loops: CDR1 MNHEY, CDR2 SMNVEV (reference sequence). The CDR3 is 15 amino acids. CDR3 DNA sequence: TGTGCCAGCAGTCTCCTGGGCCCTGGGAATGAAAAACTGTTTTTT. This sequence encodes CASSLLGPGNEKLFF.

There are many counts of this clonotype. V gene TRBV7-2 combines with J gene TRBJ1-5; D is perhaps TRBD1 (6 bases). Trimming pared 0 bases from V and 3 bases from J, leaving 9 bases between. This CDR3 comprises 15 residues. CDR1 and CDR2 (germline): SGHTA, FQGNSA. The CDR3 sequence is CASSLAGGNNQPQHF. The CDR3 region has the DNA TGTGCCAGCAGCTTAGCGGGGGGCAACAATCAGCCCCAGCATTTT.

The table lists this clonotype with many counts. V usage is TRBV20-1 and J usage is TRBJ2-7; 7 bases align to TRBD1. CDR1 is DFQATT and CDR2 is SNEGSKA in the germline V gene (reference sequence). V trimming: 0 bases; J trimming: 3 bases; junction bases outside the gene matches: 8. The CDR3 runs 15 residues. CDR3 sequence: CSARDGAGTDYEQYF. Written as DNA, the CDR3 is TGCAGTGCTAGAGACGGGGCAGGGACAGACTACGAGCAGTACTTC.